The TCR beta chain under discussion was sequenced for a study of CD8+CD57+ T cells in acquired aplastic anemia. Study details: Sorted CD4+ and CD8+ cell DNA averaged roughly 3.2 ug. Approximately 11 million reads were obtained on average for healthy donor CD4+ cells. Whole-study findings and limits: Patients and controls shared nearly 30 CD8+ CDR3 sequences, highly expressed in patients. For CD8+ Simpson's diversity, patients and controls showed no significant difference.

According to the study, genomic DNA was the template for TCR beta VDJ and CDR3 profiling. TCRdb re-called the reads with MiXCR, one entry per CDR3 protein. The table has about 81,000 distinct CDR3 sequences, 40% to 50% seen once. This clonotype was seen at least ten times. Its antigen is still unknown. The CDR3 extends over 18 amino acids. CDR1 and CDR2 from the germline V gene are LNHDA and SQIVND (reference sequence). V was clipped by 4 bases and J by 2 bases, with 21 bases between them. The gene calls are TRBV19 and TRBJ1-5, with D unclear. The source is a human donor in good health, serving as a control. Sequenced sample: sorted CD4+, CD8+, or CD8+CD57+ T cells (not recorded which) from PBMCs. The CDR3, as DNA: TGTGCCAGTAGTAATGGGGTTGAGTGGGGAATAGGCAATCAGCCCCAGCATTTT. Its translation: CASSNGVEWGIGNQPQHF.